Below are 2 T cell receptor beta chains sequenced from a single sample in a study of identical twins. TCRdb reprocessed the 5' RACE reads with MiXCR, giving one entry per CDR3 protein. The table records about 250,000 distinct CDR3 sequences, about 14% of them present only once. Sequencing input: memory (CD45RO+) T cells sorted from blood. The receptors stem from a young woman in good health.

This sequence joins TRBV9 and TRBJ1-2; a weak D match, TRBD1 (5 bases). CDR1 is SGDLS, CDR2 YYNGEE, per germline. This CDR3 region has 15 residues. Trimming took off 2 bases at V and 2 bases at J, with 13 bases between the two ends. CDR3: CASSVPGDPNYGYTF. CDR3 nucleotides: TGTGCCAGCAGCGTCCCGGGGGATCCAAACTATGGCTACACCTTC.

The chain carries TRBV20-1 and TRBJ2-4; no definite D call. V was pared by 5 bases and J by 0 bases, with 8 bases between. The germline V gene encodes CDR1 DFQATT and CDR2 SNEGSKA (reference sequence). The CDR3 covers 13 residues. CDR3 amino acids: CSAGHLAKNIQYF. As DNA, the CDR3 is TGCAGTGCTGGCCATCTAGCCAAAAACATTCAGTACTTC.